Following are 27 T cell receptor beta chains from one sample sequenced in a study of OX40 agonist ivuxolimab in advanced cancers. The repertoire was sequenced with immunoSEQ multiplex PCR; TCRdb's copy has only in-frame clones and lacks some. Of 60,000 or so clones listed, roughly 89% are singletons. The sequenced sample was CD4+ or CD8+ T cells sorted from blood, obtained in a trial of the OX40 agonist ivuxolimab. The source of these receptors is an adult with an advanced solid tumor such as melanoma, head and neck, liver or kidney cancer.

DNA of the CDR3: TGTGCCAGCAGTGTGGGGGAGGGGATGGTACGGCAGTACTTC. Encoded protein: CASSVGEGMVRQYF. The chain recombines TRBV6-1 with TRBJ2-7; 7 nucleotides line up with TRBD2. CDR3 size: 14 residues. Germline assignment: CDR1 MNHNS and CDR2 SASEGT. J was trimmed by 9 bases and V by 4 bases; bases with no gene match: 12.

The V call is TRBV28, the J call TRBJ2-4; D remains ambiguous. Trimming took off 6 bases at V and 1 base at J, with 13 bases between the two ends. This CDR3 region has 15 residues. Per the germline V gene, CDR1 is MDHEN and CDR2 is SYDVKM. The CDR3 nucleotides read TGTGCCAGCAGAGGCACGTCGAACGCCAAAAACATTCAGTACTTC. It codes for CASRGTSNAKNIQYF.

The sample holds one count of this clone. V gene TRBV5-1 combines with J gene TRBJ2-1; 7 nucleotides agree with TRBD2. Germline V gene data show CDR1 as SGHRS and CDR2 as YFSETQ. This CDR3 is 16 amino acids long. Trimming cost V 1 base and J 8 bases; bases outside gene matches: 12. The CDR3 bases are TGCGCCAGCAGCTTGAACGCGGGAGTGGATTGGGATGAGCAGTTCTTC. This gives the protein CASSLNAGVDWDEQFF.

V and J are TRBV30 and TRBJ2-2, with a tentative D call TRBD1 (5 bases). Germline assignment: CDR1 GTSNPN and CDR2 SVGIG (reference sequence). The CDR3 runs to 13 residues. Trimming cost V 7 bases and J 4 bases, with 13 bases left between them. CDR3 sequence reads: CALQAVSTGELFF. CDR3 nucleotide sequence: TGTGCCTTACAGGCGGTGAGCACCGGGGAGCTGTTTTTT.

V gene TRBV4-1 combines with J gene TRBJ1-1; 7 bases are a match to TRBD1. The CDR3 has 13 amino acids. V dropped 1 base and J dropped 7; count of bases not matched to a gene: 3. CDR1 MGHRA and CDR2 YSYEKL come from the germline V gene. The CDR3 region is CASSQATGDEAFF. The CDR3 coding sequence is TGCGCCAGCAGCCAAGCTACAGGGGATGAAGCTTTCTTT.

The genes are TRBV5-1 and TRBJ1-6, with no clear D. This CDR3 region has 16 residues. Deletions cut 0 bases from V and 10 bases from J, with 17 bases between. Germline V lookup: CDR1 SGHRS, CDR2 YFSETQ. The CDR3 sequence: CASSLGRATSGSPLHF. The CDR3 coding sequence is TGCGCCAGCAGCTTGGGGCGGGCCACAAGTGGGTCACCCCTCCACTTT.

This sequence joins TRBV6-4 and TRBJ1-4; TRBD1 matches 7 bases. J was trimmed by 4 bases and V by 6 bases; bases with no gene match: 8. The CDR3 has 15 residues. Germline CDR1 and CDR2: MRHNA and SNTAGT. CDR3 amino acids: CASRPYGTDNEKLFF. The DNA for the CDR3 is TGTGCCAGCAGGCCCTACGGGACAGATAATGAAAAACTGTTTTTT.

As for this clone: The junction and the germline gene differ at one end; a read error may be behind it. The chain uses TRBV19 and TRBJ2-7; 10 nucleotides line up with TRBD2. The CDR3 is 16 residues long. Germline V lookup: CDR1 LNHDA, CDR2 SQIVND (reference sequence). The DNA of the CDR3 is TGCGATACCCTCCGAGACGCTAGCGGGAGTTCCTACGAGCAGTACTTC. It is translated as CDTLRDASGSSYEQYF.

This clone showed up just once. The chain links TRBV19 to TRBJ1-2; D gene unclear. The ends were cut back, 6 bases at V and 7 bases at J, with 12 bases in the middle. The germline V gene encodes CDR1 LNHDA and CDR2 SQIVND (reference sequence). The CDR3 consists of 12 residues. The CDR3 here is CASRSTALGYTF. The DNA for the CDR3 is TGTGCCAGTAGGTCGACCGCCCTTGGCTACACCTTC.

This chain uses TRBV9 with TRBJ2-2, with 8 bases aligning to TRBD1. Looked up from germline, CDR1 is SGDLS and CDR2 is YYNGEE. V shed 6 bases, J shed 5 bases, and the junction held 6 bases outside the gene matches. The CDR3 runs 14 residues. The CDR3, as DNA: TGTGCCAGCAAGACAGGGGAGTGGACCGGGGAGCTGTTTTTT. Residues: CASKTGEWTGELFF.

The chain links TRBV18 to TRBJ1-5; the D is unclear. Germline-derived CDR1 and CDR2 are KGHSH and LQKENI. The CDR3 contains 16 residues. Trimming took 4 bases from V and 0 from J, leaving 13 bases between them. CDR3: CASSLSARYSNQPQHF. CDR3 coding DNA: TGTGCCAGCTCACTCTCTGCCAGATATAGCAATCAGCCCCAGCATTTT.

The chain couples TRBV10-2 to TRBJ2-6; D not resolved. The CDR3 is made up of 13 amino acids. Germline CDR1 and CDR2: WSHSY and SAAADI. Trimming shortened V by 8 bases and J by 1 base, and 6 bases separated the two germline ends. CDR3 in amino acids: CASGDSGANVLTF. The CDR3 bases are TGCGCCAGCGGGGATTCTGGGGCCAACGTCCTGACTTTC.

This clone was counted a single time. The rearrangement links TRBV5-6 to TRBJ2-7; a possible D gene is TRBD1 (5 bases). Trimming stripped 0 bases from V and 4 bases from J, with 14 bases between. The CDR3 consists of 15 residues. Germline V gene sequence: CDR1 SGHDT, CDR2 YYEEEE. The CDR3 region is CASSLAGRDRYEQYF. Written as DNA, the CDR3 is TGTGCCAGCAGCTTGGCCGGCAGGGATCGATACGAGCAGTACTTC.

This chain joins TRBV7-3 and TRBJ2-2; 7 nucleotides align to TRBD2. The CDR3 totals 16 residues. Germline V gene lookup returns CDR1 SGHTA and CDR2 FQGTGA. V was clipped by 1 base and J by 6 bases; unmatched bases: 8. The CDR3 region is CASSLSTSVVAGELFF. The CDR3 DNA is TGTGCCAGCAGCTTAAGTACTAGCGTCGTCGCCGGGGAGCTGTTTTTT.

CDR3 sequence: CAWSVRGRTDTQYF. DNA for the CDR3: TGTGCCTGGAGTGTACGCGGGAGGACAGATACGCAGTATTTT. The chain joins TRBV30 to TRBJ2-3, with TRBD2 matching 8 bases. Germline V gene sequence: CDR1 GTSNPN, CDR2 SVGIG (reference sequence). V lost 0 bases, J lost 3 bases, and 2 bases stayed unmatched. This CDR3 is 14 amino acids long. Combining the CDR3 with reference TRBV30 and TRBJ2-3 gives the whole variable domain SQTIHQWPATLVQPVGSPLSLECTVEGTSNPNLYWYRQAAGRGLQLLFYSVGIGQISSEVPQNLSASRPQDRQFILSSKKLLLSDSGFYLCAWSVRGRTDTQYFGPGTRLTVL.

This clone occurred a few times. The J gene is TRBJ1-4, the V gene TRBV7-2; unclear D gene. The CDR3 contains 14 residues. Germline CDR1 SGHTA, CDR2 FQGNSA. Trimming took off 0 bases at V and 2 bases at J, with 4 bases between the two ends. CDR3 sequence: CASSLAGTNEKLFF. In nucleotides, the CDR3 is TGTGCCAGCAGCTTAGCAGGGACTAATGAAAAACTGTTTTTT.

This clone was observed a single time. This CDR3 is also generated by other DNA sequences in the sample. The CDR3, as DNA: TGTGCCACCAGCAGAGATCAGGGAAATGAAAAACTGTTTTTT. Translating gives CATSRDQGNEKLFF. V and J are TRBV15 and TRBJ1-4, with D tentatively TRBD1 (5 bases). The germline CDR1 and CDR2 sequences are LNHNV and YYDKDF (reference sequence). V was trimmed by 0 bases and J by 5 bases, leaving 7 bases between them. This CDR3 comprises 14 residues.

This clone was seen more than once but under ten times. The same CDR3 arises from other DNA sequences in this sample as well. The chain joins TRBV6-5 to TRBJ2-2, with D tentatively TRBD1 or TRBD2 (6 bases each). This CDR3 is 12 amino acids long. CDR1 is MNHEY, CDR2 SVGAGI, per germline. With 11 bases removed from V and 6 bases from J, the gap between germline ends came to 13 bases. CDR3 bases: TGTGCCTTGGGGGGCGGCCCCGGGGAGCTGTTTTTT. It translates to CALGGGPGELFF.

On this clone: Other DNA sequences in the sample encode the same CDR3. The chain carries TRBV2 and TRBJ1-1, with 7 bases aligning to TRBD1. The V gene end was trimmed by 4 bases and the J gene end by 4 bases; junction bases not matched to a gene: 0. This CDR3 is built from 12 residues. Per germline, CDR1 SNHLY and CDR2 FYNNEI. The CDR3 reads CASSAGGTEAFF. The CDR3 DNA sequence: TGTGCCAGCAGTGCAGGGGGCACTGAAGCTTTCTTT.

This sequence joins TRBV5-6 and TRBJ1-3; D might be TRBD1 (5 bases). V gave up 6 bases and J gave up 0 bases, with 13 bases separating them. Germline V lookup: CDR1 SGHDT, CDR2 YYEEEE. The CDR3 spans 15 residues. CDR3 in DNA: TGTGCCAGCAACTTACAGGTCTCCTCTGGAAACACCATATATTTT. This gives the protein CASNLQVSSGNTIYF.

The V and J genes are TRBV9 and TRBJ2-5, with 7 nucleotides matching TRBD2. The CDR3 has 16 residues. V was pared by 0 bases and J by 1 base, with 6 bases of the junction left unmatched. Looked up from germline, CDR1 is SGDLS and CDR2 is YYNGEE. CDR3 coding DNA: TGTGCCAGCAGCGTAGGGTCTCGGGGGGTCCAAGAGACCCAGTACTTC. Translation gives CASSVGSRGVQETQYF.

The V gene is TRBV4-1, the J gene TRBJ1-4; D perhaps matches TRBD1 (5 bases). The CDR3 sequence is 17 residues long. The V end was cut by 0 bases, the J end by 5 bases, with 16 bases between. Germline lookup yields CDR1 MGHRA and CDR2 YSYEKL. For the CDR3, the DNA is TGCGCCAGCAGCCAAGAAGGGGCCCGTACTTTAAATGAAAAACTGTTTTTT. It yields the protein CASSQEGARTLNEKLFF.

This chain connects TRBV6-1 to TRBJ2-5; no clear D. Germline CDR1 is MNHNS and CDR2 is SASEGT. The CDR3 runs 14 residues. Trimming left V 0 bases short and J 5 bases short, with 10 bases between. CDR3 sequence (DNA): TGTGCCAGCAGTGAAGCCCTGGTTCGGGAGACCCAGTACTTC. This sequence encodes CASSEALVRETQYF.

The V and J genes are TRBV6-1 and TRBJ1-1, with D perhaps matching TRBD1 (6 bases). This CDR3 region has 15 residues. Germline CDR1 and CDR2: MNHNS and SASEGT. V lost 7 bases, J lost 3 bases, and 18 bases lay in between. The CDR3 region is CASTRGGGQHTEAFF. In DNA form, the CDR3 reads TGTGCCAGCACCCGAGGGGGAGGGCAGCACACTGAAGCTTTCTTT.

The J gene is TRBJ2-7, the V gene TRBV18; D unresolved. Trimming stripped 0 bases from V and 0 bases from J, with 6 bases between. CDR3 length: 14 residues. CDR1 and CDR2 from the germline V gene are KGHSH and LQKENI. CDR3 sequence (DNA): TGTGCCAGCTCACCACCGGCTAGCTCCTACGAGCAGTACTTC. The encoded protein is CASSPPASSYEQYF.

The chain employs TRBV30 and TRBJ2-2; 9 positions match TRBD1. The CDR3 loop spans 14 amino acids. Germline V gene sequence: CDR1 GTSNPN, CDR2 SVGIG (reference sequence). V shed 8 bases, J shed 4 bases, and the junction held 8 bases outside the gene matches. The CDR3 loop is CAILQGASTGELFF. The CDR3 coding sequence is TGTGCCATACTACAGGGGGCCAGCACCGGGGAGCTGTTTTTT.

In nucleotides, the CDR3 is TGCGCCAGCAGCCGGCCGGAGGGCTATGGCTACACCTTC. This translates into CASSRPEGYGYTF. The chain carries TRBV4-1 and TRBJ1-2; no clear D. The CDR3 is made up of 13 amino acids. From germline, CDR1 is MGHRA and CDR2 YSYEKL. Trimming left V 4 bases short and J 4 bases short, with 10 bases between.